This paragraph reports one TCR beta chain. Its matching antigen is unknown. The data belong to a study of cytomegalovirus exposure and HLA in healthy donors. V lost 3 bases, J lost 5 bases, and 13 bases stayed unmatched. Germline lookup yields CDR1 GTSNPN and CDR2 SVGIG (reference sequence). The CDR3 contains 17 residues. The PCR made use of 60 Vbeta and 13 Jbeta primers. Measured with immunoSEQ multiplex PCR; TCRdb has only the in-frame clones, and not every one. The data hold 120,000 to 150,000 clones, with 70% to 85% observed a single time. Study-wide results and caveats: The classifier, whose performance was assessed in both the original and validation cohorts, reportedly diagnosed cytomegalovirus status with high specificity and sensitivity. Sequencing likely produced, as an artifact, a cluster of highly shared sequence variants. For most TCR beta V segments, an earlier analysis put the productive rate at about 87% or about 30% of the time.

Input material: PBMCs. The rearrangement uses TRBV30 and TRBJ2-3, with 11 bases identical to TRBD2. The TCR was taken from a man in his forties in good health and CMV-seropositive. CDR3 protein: CAWSVLVGTSGGDTQYF. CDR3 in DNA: TGTGCCTGGAGCGTTTTGGTGGGGACTAGCGGAGGAGATACGCAGTATTTT.